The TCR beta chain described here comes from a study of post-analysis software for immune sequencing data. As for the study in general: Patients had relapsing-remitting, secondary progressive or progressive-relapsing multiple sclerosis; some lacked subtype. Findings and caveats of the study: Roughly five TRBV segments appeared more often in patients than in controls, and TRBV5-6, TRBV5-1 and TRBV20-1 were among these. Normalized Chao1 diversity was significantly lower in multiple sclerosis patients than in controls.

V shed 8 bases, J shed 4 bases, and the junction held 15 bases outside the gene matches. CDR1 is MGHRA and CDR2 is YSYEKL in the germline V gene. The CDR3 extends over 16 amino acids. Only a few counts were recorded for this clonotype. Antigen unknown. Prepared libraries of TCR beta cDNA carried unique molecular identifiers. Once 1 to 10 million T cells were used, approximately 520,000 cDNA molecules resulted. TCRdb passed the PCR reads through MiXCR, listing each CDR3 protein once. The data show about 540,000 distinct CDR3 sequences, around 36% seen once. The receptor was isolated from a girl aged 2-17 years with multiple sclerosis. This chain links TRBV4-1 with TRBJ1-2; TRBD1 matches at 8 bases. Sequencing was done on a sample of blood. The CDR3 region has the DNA TGCGCCAGCTCTTTTCCGGGACAGGTCTACCCCTATGGCTACACCTTC. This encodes CASSFPGQVYPYGYTF.